This T cell receptor beta chain was captured by sequencing in a study of shared clonotypes between healthy human individuals. About the study: With ages of 18 to 49, the donors were a couple of women and three men.

Data came from immunoSEQ multiplex PCR; TCRdb stores just in-frame clones and leaves some out. This table has about 680,000 clones, about 74% appearing once. The CDR3 loop spans 16 amino acids. V lost 1 base, J lost 1 base, and 5 bases stayed unmatched. The germline V gene encodes CDR1 SGHAT and CDR2 FQNNGV. The material sequenced was memory CD4+ T cells sorted from blood. Subset noted: CD45RA-negative fraction. This TCR was sampled from a woman between 25 and 40 years old in good health. J is TRBJ2-3 and V is TRBV11-2, with TRBD2 matching 7 bases. The CDR3: CASSLGSRGGTDTQYF. Written as DNA, the CDR3 is TGTGCCAGCAGCTTAGGGTCTCGGGGGGGCACAGATACGCAGTATTTT.